Listed below are T cell receptor beta chains from one sample, sequenced in a study of cytomegalovirus exposure and HLA in healthy donors. Here immunoSEQ multiplex PCR was the method, and the copy in TCRdb shows in-frame clones only, minus some. The sample yields fewer than 200,000 clones, over 70% seen once. Sequencing used PBMCs. The receptors were sampled from a man aged 40-49 years in good health and CMV-seropositive. The CDR3 runs from the conserved cysteine through the conserved F or W. The order of the fields is J gene, D gene, clone size, V gene, CDR3 protein, CDR3 DNA. D genes are given only for firm matches. Clone size is not always given. Where it is, it says once, few, many or a class for expanded clones.

TRBJ2-1,-,once,TRBV7-8,CASSSRQTYNEQFF,TGTGCCAGCAGCTCCCGACAGACCTACAATGAGCAGTTCTTC
TRBJ2-3,TRBD2,once,TRBV2,CASSLLAGATDTQYF,TGTGCCAGCTCTTTACTAGCGGGAGCCACAGATACGCAGTATTTT
TRBJ1-4,-,-,TRBV29-1,CSARRGADNEKLFF,TGCAGCGCCCGACGGGGGGCGGATAATGAAAAACTGTTTTTT
TRBJ1-1,TRBD1,-,TRBV5-1,CASSLGEQGIITEAFF,TGCGCCAGCAGCTTGGGGGAACAGGGGATCATCACTGAAGCTTTCTTT
TRBJ1-1,TRBD1,-,TRBV11-3,CASSLGPGQGNTEAFF,TGTGCCAGCAGCTTGGGTCCGGGACAGGGGAACACTGAAGCTTTCTTT
TRBJ2-3,TRBD1,-,TRBV5-1,CASSPPAQGPDTQYF,TGCGCCAGCAGCCCCCCGGCACAGGGGCCAGATACGCAGTATTTT
TRBJ1-2,TRBD1,-,TRBV6-6,CASSYSDRTNTF,TGTGCCAGCAGTTACTCGGACAGGACCAACACCTTC
TRBJ2-7,-,-,TRBV2,CASSEALLSFNEQYF,TGTGCCAGCAGTGAAGCGCTTCTTAGTTTTAACGAGCAGTACTTC
TRBJ1-3,-,-,TRBV18,CASSPEGAGNTIYF,TGTGCCAGCTCACCCGAGGGGGCTGGAAACACCATATATTTT
TRBJ1-5,-,-,TRBV6-1,CASSGILGRRANQPQHF,TGTGCCAGCAGTGGTATCTTAGGGCGCAGGGCCAATCAGCCCCAGCATTTT
TRBJ2-7,-,-,TRBV7-5,CARSLGQVTYEQYF,TGTGCCAGAAGCTTGGGCCAGGTAACCTACGAGCAGTACTTC
TRBJ2-7,-,-,TRBV20-1,CSASQGNEQYF,TGCAGTGCTAGCCAGGGAAACGAGCAGTACTTC
TRBJ1-6,-,-,TRBV5-1,CASSEQGRSPLHF,TGCGCCAGCAGCGAACAGGGTCGTTCACCCCTCCACTTT
TRBJ1-2,-,-,TRBV19,CASSINPYYGYTF,TGTGCCAGTAGTATTAATCCCTACTATGGCTACACCTTC
TRBJ2-3,TRBD2,-,TRBV11-3,CASSLGLAGGPTDTQYF,TGTGCCAGCAGCTTAGGACTAGCGGGAGGGCCAACAGATACGCAGTATTTT
TRBJ2-5,-,-,TRBV14,CASSLRETQYF,TGTGCCAGCAGTCTTCGAGAGACCCAGTACTTC
TRBJ1-2,TRBD1,-,TRBV9,CASSVAPMGTGSYGYTF,TGTGCCAGCAGCGTAGCTCCTATGGGGACAGGGAGCTATGGCTACACCTTC
TRBJ2-2,-,-,TRBV7-6,CASSPGQHTGELFF,TGTGCCAGCAGCCCGGGACAACACACCGGGGAGCTGTTTTTT
TRBJ2-3,-,-,TRBV7-9,CASTSTDTQYF,TGTGCCAGCACTAGCACAGATACGCAGTATTTT
TRBJ2-1,TRBD2,-,TRBV10-3,CAISEGFMTSGTNNEQFF,TGTGCCATCAGTGAGGGATTTATGACTAGCGGGACTAATAATGAGCAGTTCTTC
TRBJ2-1,-,-,TRBV14,CASSQVWSGEQFF,TGTGCCAGCAGCCAAGTGTGGAGCGGAGAGCAGTTCTTC
TRBJ1-3,-,-,TRBV5-4,CASSLLGAGNTIYF,TGTGCCAGCAGCTTGCTAGGAGCGGGAAACACCATATATTTT
TRBJ2-1,-,-,TRBV6-5,CASRTYSYNEQFF,TGTGCCAGCCGTACCTACTCCTACAATGAGCAGTTCTTC
TRBJ1-2,TRBD1,-,TRBV30,CAWGQGGDGYTF,TGTGCCTGGGGACAGGGAGGCGATGGCTACACCTTC
TRBJ2-7,TRBD1,-,TRBV27,CASSPPDRGTNEQYF,TGTGCCAGCAGTCCTCCGGACAGGGGGACTAACGAGCAGTACTTC
TRBJ2-7,TRBD1,-,TRBV5-4,CASSLGQNYEQYF,TGTGCCAGCAGCCTGGGACAGAATTACGAGCAGTACTTC
TRBJ2-5,TRBD2,-,TRBV11-2,CASSFGTSGNEGETQYF,TGTGCCAGCAGCTTCGGGACTAGCGGGAATGAAGGAGAGACCCAGTACTTC
TRBJ2-6,TRBD1,-,TRBV27,CASSFTRDRGRGANVLTF,TGTGCCAGCAGTTTCACCCGGGACAGGGGGCGTGGGGCCAACGTCCTGACTTTC
TRBJ2-2,-,-,TRBV11-2,CASSPSGTGELFF,TGTGCCAGCAGCCCTTCCGGCACCGGGGAGCTGTTTTTT
TRBJ2-1,-,-,TRBV13,CASSFPGKNEQFF,TGTGCCAGCAGCTTCCCAGGGAAGAATGAGCAGTTCTTC
TRBJ1-3,TRBD1,-,TRBV6-1,CAGSPTGAGNTIYF,TGTGCCGGATCCCCTACAGGGGCAGGAAACACCATATATTTT
TRBJ1-5,TRBD1,-,TRBV5-1,CASSPTGGNQPQHF,TGCGCCAGCAGCCCCACAGGGGGAAATCAGCCCCAGCATTTT
TRBJ1-4,TRBD1,-,TRBV7-9,CAGSGTGNEKLFF,TGTGCCGGATCCGGGACAGGGAATGAAAAACTGTTTTTT
TRBJ1-4,-,-,TRBV19,CASSIKGNGEKLFF,TGTGCCAGTAGTATAAAGGGGAATGGTGAAAAACTGTTTTTT
TRBJ1-1,TRBD1,-,TRBV7-6,CASSLSGGTHEAFF,TGTGCCAGCAGTCTATCAGGGGGAACCCATGAAGCTTTCTTT
TRBJ2-3,-,-,TRBV5-1,CASSTARPQDTQYF,TGCGCCAGCAGCACGGCCAGGCCCCAAGATACGCAGTATTTT
TRBJ2-3,-,-,TRBV2,CASSKGADTQYF,TGTGCCAGCAGCAAAGGGGCAGATACGCAGTATTTT
TRBJ1-1,-,-,TRBV7-8,CASSVQGNTEAFF,TGTGCCAGCAGCGTTCAGGGGAACACTGAAGCTTTCTTT
TRBJ1-4,-,-,TRBV20-1,CSARSGKLFF,TGCAGTGCTAGATCAGGGAAACTGTTTTTT
TRBJ2-5,TRBD1,-,TRBV5-1,CASSTLTGGWGETQYF,TGCGCCAGCAGCACCCTGACAGGGGGCTGGGGAGAGACCCAGTACTTC
TRBJ2-1,-,-,TRBV27,CASSLGSLATNEQFF,TGTGCCAGCAGTTTAGGGTCACTAGCTACTAATGAGCAGTTCTTC